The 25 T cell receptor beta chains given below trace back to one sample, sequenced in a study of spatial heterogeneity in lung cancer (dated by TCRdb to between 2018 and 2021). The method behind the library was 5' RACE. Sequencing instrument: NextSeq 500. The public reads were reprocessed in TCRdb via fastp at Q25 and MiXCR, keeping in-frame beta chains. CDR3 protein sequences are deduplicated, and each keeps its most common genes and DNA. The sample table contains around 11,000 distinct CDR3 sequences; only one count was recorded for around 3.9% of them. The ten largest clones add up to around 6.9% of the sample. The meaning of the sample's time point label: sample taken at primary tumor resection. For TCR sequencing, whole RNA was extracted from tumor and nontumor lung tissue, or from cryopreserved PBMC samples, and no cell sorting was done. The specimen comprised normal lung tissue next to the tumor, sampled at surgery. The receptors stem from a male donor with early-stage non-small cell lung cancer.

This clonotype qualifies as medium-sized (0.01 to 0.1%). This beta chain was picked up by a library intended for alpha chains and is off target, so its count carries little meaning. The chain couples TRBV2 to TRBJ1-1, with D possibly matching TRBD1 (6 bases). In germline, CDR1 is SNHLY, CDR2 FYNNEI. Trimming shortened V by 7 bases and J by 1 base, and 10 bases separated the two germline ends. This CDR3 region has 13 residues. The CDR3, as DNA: TGTGCCAGCAAAGGCAGGGGGAACACTGAAGCTTTCTTT. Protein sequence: CASKGRGNTEAFF.

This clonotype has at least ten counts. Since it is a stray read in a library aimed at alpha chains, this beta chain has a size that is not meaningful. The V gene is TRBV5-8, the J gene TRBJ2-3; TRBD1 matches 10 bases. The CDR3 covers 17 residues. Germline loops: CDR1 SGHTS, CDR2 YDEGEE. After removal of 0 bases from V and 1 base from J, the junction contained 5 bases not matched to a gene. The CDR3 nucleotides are TGTGCCAGCAGCTTGGGTACGACAGGGGGCGGCACAGATACGCAGTATTTT. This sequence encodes CASSLGTTGGGTDTQYF.

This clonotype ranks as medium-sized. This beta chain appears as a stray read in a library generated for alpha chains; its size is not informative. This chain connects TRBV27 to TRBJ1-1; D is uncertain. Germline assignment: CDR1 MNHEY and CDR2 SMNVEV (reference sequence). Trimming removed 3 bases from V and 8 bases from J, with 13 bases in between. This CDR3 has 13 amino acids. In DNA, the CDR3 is TGTGCCAGCAGTTTGAAGGCCGCAGGAGAAGCTTTCTTT. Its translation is CASSLKAAGEAFF.

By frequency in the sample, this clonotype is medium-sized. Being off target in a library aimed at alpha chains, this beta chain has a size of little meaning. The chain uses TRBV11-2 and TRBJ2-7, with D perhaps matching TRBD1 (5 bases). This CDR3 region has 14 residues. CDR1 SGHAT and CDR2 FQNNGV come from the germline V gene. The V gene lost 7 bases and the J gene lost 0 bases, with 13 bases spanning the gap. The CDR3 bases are TGTGCCAGCACCGCGGACACGAGCTCCTACGAGCAGTACTTC. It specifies CASTADTSSYEQYF. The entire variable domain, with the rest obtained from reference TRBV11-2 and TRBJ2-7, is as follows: EAGVAQSPRYKIIEKRQSVAFWCNPISGHATLYWYQQILGQGPKLLIQFQNNGVVDDSQLPKDRFSAERLKGVDSTLKIQPAKLEDSAVYLCASTADTSSYEQYFGPGTRLTVT.

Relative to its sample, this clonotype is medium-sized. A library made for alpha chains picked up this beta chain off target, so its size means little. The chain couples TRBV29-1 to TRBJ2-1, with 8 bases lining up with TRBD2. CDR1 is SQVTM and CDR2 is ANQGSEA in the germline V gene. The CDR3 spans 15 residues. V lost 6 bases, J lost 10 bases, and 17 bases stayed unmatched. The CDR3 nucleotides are TGCAGCGTAGTTGCGAACGGGGGGGAGGGATCGGAGCAGTTCTTC. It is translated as CSVVANGGEGSEQFF.

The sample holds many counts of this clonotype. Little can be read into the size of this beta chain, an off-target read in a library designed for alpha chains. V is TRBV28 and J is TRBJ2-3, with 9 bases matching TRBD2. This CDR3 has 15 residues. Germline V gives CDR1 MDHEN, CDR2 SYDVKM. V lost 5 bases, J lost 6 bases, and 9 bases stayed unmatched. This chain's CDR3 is CASSPSGGYWDTQYF. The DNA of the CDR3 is TGTGCCAGCAGTCCCAGCGGGGGGTACTGGGATACGCAGTATTTT.

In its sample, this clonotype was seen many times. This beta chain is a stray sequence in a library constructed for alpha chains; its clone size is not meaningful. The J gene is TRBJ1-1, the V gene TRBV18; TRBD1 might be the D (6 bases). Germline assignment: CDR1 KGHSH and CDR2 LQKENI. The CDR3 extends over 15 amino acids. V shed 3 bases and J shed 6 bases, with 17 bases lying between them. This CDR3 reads CASSPLQGRWAEAFF. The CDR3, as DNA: TGTGCCAGCTCACCCCTACAGGGAAGGTGGGCTGAAGCTTTCTTT.

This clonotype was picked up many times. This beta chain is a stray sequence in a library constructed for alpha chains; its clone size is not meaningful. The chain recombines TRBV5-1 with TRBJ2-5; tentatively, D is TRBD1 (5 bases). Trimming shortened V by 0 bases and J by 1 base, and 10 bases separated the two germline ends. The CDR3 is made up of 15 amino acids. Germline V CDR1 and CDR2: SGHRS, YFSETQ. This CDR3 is CASSLARVGQETQYF. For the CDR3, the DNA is TGCGCCAGCAGCTTGGCCAGGGTAGGCCAAGAGACCCAGTACTTC.

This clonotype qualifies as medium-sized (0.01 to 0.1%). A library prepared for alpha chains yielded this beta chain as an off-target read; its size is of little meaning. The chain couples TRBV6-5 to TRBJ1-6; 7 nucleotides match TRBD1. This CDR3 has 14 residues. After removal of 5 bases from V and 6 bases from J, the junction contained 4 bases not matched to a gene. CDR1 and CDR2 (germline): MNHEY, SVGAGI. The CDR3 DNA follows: TGTGCCAGCAGTGCCGGGACAGCTAATTCACCCCTCCACTTT. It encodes CASSAGTANSPLHF.

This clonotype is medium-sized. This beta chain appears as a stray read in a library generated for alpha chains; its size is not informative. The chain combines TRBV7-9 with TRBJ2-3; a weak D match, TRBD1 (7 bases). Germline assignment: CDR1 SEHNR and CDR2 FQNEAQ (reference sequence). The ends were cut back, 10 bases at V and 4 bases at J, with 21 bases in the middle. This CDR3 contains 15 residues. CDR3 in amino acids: CATTEGAGRSDTQYF. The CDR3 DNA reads TGTGCCACTACAGAGGGGGCGGGGAGGTCAGATACGCAGTATTTT. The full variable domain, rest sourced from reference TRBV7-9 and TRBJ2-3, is DTGVSQNPRHKITKRGQNVTFRCDPISEHNRLYWYRQTLGQGPEFLTYFQNEAQLEKSRLLSDRFSAERPKGSFSTLEIQRTEQGDSAMYLCATTEGAGRSDTQYFGPGTRLTVL.

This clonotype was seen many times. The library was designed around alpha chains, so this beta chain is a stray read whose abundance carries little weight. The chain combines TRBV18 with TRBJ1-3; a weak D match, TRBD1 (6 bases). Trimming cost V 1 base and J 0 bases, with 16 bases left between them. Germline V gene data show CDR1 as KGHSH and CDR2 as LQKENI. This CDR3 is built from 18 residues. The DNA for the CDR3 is TGTGCCAGCTCACCACGCGGTGACAGGACATACTCTGGAAACACCATATATTTT. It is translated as CASSPRGDRTYSGNTIYF. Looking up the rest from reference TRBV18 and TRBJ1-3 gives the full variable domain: NAGVMQNPRHLVRRRGQEARLRCSPMKGHSHVYWYRQLPEEGLKFMVYLQKENIIDESGMPKERFSAEFPKEGPSILRIQQVVRGDSAAYFCASSPRGDRTYSGNTIYFGEGSWLTVV.

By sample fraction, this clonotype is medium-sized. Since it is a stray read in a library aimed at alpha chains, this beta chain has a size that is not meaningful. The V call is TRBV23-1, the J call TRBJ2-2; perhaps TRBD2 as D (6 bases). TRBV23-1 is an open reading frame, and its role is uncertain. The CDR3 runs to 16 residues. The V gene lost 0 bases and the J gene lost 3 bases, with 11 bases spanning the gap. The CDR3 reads CASSQSGSGHTGELFF. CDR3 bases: TGCGCCAGCAGTCAATCTGGGAGCGGGCACACCGGGGAGCTGTTTTTT.

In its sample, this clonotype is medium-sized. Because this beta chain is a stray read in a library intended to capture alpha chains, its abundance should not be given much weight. Here the CDR3 reads CASSPGDRVYQETQYF. In nucleotides, the CDR3 is TGTGCCAGCTCACCCGGGGACAGGGTATATCAAGAGACCCAGTACTTC. This chain joins TRBV18 and TRBJ2-5, with TRBD1 matching over 9 bases. The CDR3 length is 16 residues. Trimming removed 3 bases from V and 2 bases from J; junction bases left unmatched: 7. Per germline, CDR1 KGHSH and CDR2 LQKENI.

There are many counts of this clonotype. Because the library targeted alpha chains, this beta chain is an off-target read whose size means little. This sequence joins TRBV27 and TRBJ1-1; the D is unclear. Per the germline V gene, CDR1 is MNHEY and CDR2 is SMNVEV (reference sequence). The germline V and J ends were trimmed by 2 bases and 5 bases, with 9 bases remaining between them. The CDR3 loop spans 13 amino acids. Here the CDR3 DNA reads TGTGCCAGCAGTTTAGGTGGGAAAACTGAAGCTTTCTTT. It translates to CASSLGGKTEAFF.

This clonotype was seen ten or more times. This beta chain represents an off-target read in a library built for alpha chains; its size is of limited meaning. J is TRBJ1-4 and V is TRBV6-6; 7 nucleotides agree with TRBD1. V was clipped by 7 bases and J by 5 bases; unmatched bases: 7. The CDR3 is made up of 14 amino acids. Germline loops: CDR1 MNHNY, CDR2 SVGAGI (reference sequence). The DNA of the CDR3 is TGTGCCAGCAAGATGGGACAGAGAAATGAAAAACTGTTTTTT. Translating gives CASKMGQRNEKLFF.

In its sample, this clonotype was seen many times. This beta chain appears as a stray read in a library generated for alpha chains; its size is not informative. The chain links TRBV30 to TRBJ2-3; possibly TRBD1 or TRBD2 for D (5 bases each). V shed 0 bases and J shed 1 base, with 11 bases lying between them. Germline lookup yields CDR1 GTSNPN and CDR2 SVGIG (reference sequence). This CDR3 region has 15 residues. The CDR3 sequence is CAWSVRRGGTDTQYF. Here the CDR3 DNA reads TGTGCCTGGAGTGTACGCCGGGGCGGCACAGATACGCAGTATTTT.

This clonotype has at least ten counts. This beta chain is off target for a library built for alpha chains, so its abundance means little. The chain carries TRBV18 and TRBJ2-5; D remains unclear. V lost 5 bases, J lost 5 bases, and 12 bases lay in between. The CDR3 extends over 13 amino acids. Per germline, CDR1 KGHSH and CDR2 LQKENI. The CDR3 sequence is CASSYSGEETQYF. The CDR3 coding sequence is TGTGCCAGCTCATACTCCGGTGAGGAGACCCAGTACTTC.

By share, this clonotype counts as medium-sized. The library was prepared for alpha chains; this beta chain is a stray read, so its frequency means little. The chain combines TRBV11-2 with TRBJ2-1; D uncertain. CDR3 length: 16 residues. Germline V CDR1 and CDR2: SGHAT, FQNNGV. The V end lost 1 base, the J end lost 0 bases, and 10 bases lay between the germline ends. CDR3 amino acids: CASSLVRPSSYNEQFF. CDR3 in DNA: TGTGCCAGCAGCTTAGTCCGACCTAGCTCCTACAATGAGCAGTTCTTC. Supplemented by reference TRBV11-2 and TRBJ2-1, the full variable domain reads EAGVAQSPRYKIIEKRQSVAFWCNPISGHATLYWYQQILGQGPKLLIQFQNNGVVDDSQLPKDRFSAERLKGVDSTLKIQPAKLEDSAVYLCASSLVRPSSYNEQFFGPGTRLTVL.

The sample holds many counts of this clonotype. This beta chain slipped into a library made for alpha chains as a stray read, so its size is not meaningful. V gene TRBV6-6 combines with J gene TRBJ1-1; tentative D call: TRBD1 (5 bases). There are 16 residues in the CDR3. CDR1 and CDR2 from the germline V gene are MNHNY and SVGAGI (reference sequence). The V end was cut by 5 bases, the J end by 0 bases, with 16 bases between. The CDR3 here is CASSLGKGNVNTEAFF. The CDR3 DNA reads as TGTGCCAGCAGTCTGGGGAAGGGGAACGTGAACACTGAAGCTTTCTTT.

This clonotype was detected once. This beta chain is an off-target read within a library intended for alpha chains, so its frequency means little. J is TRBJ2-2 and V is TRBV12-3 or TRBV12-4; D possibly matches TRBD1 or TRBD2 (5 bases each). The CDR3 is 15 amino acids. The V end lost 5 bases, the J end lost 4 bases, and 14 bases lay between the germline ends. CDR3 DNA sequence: TGTGCCAGCAGTCCCCGGGACCGAAGCACCGGGGAGCTGTTTTTT. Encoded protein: CASSPRDRSTGELFF.

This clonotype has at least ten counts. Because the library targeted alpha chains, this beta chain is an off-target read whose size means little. CDR3 residues: CSARGGHFYEQYF. The CDR3, as DNA: TGCAGTGCTAGAGGGGGACATTTCTACGAGCAGTACTTC. J is TRBJ2-7 and V is TRBV20-1; possibly TRBD1 for D (6 bases). Germline lookup yields CDR1 DFQATT and CDR2 SNEGSKA (reference sequence). V was trimmed by 1 base and J by 3 bases, leaving 10 bases between them. This CDR3 has 13 residues.

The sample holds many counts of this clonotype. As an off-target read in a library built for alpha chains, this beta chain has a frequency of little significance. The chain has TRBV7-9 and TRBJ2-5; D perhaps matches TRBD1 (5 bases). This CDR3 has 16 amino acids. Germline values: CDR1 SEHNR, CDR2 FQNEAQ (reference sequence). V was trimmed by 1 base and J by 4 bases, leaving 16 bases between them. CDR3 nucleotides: TGTGCCAGCAGCTTAGTGGTTGCTGAAGGGGCAGAGACCCAGTACTTC. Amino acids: CASSLVVAEGAETQYF.

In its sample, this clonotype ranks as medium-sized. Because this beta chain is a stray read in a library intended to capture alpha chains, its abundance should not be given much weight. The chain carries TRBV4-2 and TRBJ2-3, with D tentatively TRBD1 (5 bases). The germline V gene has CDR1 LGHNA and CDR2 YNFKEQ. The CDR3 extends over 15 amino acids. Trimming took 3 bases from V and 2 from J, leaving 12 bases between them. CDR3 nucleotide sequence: TGTGCCAGCAGCCAGAACCAGGGATCCACAGATACGCAGTATTTT. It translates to CASSQNQGSTDTQYF.

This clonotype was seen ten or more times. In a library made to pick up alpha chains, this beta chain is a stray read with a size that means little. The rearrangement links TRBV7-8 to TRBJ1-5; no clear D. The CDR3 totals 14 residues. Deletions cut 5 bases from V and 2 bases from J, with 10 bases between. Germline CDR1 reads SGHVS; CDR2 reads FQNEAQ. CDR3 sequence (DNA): TGTGCCAGCAGCGCCGAGGTCCGCAATCAGCCCCAGCATTTT. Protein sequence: CASSAEVRNQPQHF.

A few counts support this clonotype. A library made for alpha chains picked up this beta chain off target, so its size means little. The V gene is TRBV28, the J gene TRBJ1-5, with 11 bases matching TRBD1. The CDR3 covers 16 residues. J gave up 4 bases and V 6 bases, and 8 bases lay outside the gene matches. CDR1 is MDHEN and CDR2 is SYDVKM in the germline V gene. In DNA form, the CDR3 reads TGTGCCAGCAGCCAATATGGACAGGGGGCAAATCAGCCCCAGCATTTT. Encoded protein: CASSQYGQGANQPQHF.